These 13 T cell receptor beta chains share one sample of origin, sequenced in a study of blood T cell repertoires in COVID-19. Using immunoSEQ multiplex PCR, the repertoire was profiled, and TCRdb retains in-frame clones only, with some absent. The sample consists of over 70,000 clones, about 89% of them appearing once. What was sequenced was peripheral blood. The source is a human donor in a cohort sampled during active COVID-19.

This clone was detected a few times. The rearrangement uses TRBV3-1 (or the pseudogene TRBV3-2) and TRBJ2-7; D is perhaps TRBD2 (6 bases). Germline CDR1 is LGHDT and CDR2 is YNNKEL (reference sequence). CDR3 length equals 15 residues. Between the trimmed V and J ends, which lost 3 bases and 1 base, there was a span of 13 bases. CDR3 sequence reads: CASSHHSGESYEQYF. CDR3 sequence (DNA): TGTGCCAGCAGCCACCACTCGGGAGAATCCTACGAGCAGTACTTC.

The chain couples TRBV7-2 to TRBJ2-1; TRBD1 matches 9 bases. The CDR3 spans 16 residues. Germline CDR1 SGHTA, CDR2 FQGNSA. V dropped 5 bases and J dropped 4; count of bases not matched to a gene: 9. This CDR3 reads CASSITGGNPYNEQFF. The CDR3 DNA is TGTGCCAGCAGCATCACAGGGGGCAACCCTTACAATGAGCAGTTCTTC.

The chain joins TRBV10-3 to TRBJ2-7; 10 nucleotides match TRBD1. The germline V gene encodes CDR1 ENHRY and CDR2 SYGVKD. This CDR3 is built from 13 residues. Trimming removed 4 bases from V and 7 bases from J; junction bases left unmatched: 4. The CDR3 nucleotides read TGTGCCATCAGTGGACAGGGGGCAGGAGAGCAGTACTTC. This sequence encodes CAISGQGAGEQYF.

CDR3 sequence reads: CASSDDRVRDNQPQHF. The CDR3 DNA reads as TGTGCCAGCAGCGACGACAGGGTTAGGGACAATCAGCCCCAGCATTTT. The chain combines TRBV5-7 with TRBJ1-5, with 7 bases lining up with TRBD1. TRBV5-7 falls under the ORF class, with uncertain function. The CDR3 is 16 amino acids. V lost 4 bases and J lost 3; bases outside the gene matches: 10.

This chain connects TRBV15 to TRBJ1-1, with a weak D call TRBD1 (6 bases). CDR1 LNHNV and CDR2 YYDKDF come from the germline V gene (reference sequence). The CDR3 covers 16 residues. V lost 5 bases and J lost 4, with 20 bases in between. CDR3 nucleotide sequence: TGTGCCACCAGCTCTCCGGGGGGGGCAGAGGGCACTGAAGCTTTCTTT. This encodes CATSSPGGAEGTEAFF.

The V call is TRBV7-2, the J call TRBJ1-3, with 9 bases aligning to TRBD1. This CDR3 has 17 residues. Germline-derived CDR1 and CDR2 are SGHTA and FQGNSA. Unmatched junction bases numbered 8, after V lost 2 bases and J lost 3 bases. DNA of the CDR3: TGTGCCAGCAGCTTAAGCGGGACAGGGAGTGGTGGAAACACCATATATTTT. Translated: CASSLSGTGSGGNTIYF.

This clone has a handful of counts. The CDR3 loop reads CASSEWVAEQYF. The CDR3 DNA follows: TGTGCCAGCAGTGAATGGGTAGCAGAGCAGTACTTC. J is TRBJ2-7 and V is TRBV2, with D hard to call. The germline V and J ends were trimmed by 2 bases and 7 bases, with 9 bases remaining between them. This CDR3 region has 12 residues. Germline lookup yields CDR1 SNHLY and CDR2 FYNNEI. Supplemented by reference TRBV2 and TRBJ2-7, the full variable domain reads EPEVTQTPSHQVTQMGQEVILRCVPISNHLYFYWYRQILGQKVEFLVSFYNNEISEKSEIFDDQFSVERPDGSNFTLKIRSTKLEDSAMYFCASSEWVAEQYFGPGTRLTVT.

The rearrangement links TRBV5-1 to TRBJ2-5; 8 bases line up with TRBD1. Germline CDR1 and CDR2: SGHRS and YFSETQ. CDR3 length: 13 residues. V trimming: 4 bases; J trimming: 5 bases; junction bases outside the gene matches: 4. The CDR3 DNA follows: TGCGCCAGCAGCCCAGGGGGCAGTGAGACCCAGTACTTC. This codes for CASSPGGSETQYF.

This clone was observed a single time. V usage is TRBV3-1 (or the pseudogene TRBV3-2) and J usage is TRBJ2-5, with 7 bases identical to TRBD2. Per germline, CDR1 LGHDT and CDR2 YNNKEL (reference sequence). V shed 3 bases and J 5 bases; nucleotides not matched to a gene: 9. This CDR3 has 15 amino acids. In nucleotides, the CDR3 is TGTGCCAGCAGCCAGGCTGAGCGGGATTTGGAGACCCAGTACTTC. Amino acid sequence: CASSQAERDLETQYF.

The J gene is TRBJ1-2, the V gene TRBV20-1, with D uncertain. The CDR3 spans 13 residues. The V gene's germline CDR1 is DFQATT and CDR2 SNEGSKA (reference sequence). V lost 3 bases, J lost 2 bases, and 10 bases lay in between. The CDR3 DNA follows: TGCAGTGCTAGTGGTGGCAGAAACTATGGCTACACCTTC. It encodes CSASGGRNYGYTF.

The gene calls are TRBV9 and TRBJ2-2; weak D call: TRBD1 (6 bases). Germline assignment: CDR1 SGDLS and CDR2 YYNGEE. The V and J ends lost 1 base and 2 bases respectively, with 9 bases between them. This CDR3 has 15 residues. The CDR3 DNA follows: TGTGCCAGCAGCGTAATGGGACAAAACACCGGGGAGCTGTTTTTT. Protein: CASSVMGQNTGELFF.

This sequence joins TRBV7-9 and TRBJ2-5, with TRBD2 identical over 14 bases. CDR1 and CDR2 (germline): SEHNR, FQNEAQ (reference sequence). CDR3 size: 18 residues. After removal of 5 bases from V and 2 bases from J, the junction contained 10 bases not matched to a gene. CDR3 region: CASSPLGLAGGGQETQYF. CDR3 bases: TGTGCCAGCAGCCCCCTTGGACTAGCGGGAGGAGGGCAAGAGACCCAGTACTTC.

The chain combines TRBV7-9 with TRBJ2-7; TRBD1 is a possible D gene (7 bases). V was cut by 4 bases and J by 7 bases, with 17 bases left in between. Germline V gene sequence: CDR1 SEHNR, CDR2 FQNEAQ (reference sequence). The CDR3 totals 14 residues. The CDR3 here is CASSSQGGSGEQYF. The DNA for the CDR3 is TGTGCCAGCAGCTCGCAGGGGGGCTCGGGGGAGCAGTACTTC.